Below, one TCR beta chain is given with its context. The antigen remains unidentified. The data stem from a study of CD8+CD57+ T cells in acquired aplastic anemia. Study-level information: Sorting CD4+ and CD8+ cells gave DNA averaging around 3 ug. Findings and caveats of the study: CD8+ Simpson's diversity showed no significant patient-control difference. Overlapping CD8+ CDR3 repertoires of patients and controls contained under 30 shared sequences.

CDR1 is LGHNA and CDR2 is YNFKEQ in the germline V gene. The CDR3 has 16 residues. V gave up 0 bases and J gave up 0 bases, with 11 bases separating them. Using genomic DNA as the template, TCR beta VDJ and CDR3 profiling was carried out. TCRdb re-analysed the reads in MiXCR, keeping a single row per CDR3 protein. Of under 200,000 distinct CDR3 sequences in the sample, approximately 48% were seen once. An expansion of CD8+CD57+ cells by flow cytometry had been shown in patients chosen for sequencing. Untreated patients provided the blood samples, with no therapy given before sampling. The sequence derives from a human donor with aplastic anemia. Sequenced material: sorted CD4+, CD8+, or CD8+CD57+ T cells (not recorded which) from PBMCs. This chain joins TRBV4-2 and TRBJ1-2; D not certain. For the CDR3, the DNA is TGTGCCAGCAGCCAAGATCGTGCGGATCCTAACTATGGCTACACCTTC. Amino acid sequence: CASSQDRADPNYGYTF.